This T cell receptor (beta chain) was retrieved from a study of T cells in Graves' hyperthyroidism and ophthalmopathy. Fresh 10 ml peripheral blood yielded PBMCs. After removal of 5 bases from V and 7 bases from J, the junction contained 3 bases not matched to a gene. From germline, CDR1 is DFQATT and CDR2 SNEGSKA (reference sequence). The CDR3 runs 13 residues. Points from the study as a whole: Blood also held most thyroid clonotypes expanded beyond 0.001.

This clonotype was seen many times. Antigen specificity is unknown. It was RNA transcripts that yielded the amplified TCR beta CDR3 regions. In the first-round RT-PCR of the TCR CDR3, the HTBI primer set was used. TCRdb analysed the multiplex PCR reads with MiXCR anew, one entry per CDR3 protein. The table includes some 500,000 distinct CDR3 sequences, more than 15% detected once. The sequenced sample was blood. The chain recombines TRBV20-1 with TRBJ2-1, with 12 bases lining up with TRBD2. The receptor was isolated from a woman in her 30s with Graves' ophthalmopathy. The CDR3 bases are TGCAGTGCTGGAACTAGCGGGAGGAATGAGCAGTTCTTC. Protein product: CSAGTSGRNEQFF.